The entry below describes one TCR beta chain. The sample originates from a study of control samples from healthy donors and cancer patients. Repertoires were generated with immunoSEQ multiplex PCR, while TCRdb's copy carries only in-frame clones and drops some. The sample lists fewer than 200,000 clones, about 95% seen once, with approximately 15% in the top ten. The receptor was isolated from a man in his 60s with colorectal cancer. Sequencing was carried out using PBMCs.

This CDR3 is CASNGQGNTEAFF. As DNA, the CDR3 is TGTGCCAGTAACGGACAGGGGAACACTGAAGCTTTCTTT. V gene TRBV19 combines with J gene TRBJ1-1, with 8 bases fitting TRBD1. The CDR3 consists of 13 residues. Germline CDR1 and CDR2: LNHDA and SQIVND (reference sequence). V lost 7 bases to trimming and J lost 1 base; unmatched junction nucleotides: 2.